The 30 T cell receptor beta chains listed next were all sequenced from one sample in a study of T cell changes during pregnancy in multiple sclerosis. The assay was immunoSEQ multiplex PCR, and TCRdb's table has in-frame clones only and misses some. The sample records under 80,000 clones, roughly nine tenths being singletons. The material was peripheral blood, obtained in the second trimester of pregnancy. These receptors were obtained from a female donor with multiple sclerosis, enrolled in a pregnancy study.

The CDR3 is CASSLVPGQGGHEQYF. The CDR3 DNA reads as TGCGCCAGCAGCTTGGTTCCGGGGCAGGGGGGCCACGAGCAGTACTTC. This chain joins TRBV5-1 and TRBJ2-7, with D perhaps matching TRBD1 (7 bases). V lost 0 bases to trimming and J lost 5 bases, with 18 bases between them. The length of the CDR3 is 16 residues. CDR1 and CDR2 (germline): SGHRS, YFSETQ.

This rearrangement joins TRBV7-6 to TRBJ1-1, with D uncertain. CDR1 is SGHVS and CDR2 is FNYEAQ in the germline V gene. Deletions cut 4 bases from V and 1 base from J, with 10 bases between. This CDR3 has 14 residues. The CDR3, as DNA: TGTGCCAGCAGCTCGGGGATGGGGAACACTGAAGCTTTCTTT. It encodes CASSSGMGNTEAFF.

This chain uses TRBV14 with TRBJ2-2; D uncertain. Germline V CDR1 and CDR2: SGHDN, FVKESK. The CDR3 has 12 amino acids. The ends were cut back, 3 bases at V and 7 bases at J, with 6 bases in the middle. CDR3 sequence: CASSHPFGELFF. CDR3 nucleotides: TGTGCCAGCAGCCACCCGTTCGGGGAGCTGTTTTTT.

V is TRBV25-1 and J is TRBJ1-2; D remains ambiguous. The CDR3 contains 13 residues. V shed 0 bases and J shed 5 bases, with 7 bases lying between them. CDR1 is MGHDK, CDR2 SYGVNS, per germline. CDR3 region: CASSEYRGYGYTF. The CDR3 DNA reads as TGTGCCAGCAGTGAATATAGAGGGTATGGCTACACCTTC.

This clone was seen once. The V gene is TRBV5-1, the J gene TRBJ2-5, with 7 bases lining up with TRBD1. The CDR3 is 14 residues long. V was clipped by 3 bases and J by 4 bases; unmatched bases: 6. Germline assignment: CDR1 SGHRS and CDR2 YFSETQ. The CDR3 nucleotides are TGCGCCAGCAGCTCGACAGGGAATGGAGAGACCCAGTACTTC. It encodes CASSSTGNGETQYF. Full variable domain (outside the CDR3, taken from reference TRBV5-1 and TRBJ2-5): KAGVTQTPRYLIKTRGQQVTLSCSPISGHRSVSWYQQTPGQGLQFLFEYFSETQRNKGNFPGRFSGRQFSNSRSEMNVSTLELGDSALYLCASSSTGNGETQYFGPGTRLLVL.

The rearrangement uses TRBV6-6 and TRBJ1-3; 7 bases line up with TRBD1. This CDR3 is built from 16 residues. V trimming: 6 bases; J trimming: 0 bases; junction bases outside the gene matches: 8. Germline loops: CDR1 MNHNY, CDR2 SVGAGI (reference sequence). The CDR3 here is CASSRDSRSSGNTIYF. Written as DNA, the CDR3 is TGTGCCAGCAGCCGGGACAGTCGCAGCTCTGGAAACACCATATATTTT.

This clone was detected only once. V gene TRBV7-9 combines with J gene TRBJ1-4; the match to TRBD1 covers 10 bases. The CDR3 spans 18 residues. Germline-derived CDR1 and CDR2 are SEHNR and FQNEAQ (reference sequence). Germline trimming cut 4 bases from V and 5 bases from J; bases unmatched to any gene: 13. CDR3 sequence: CASSSPPKTGGLNEKLFF. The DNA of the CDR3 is TGTGCCAGCAGCTCCCCCCCGAAGACAGGGGGCTTAAATGAAAAACTGTTTTTT.

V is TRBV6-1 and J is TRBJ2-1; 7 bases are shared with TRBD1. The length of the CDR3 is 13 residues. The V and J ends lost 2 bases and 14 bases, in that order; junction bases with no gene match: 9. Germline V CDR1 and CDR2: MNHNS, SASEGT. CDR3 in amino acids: CASSEFETGSEFF. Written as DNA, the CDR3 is TGTGCCAGCAGTGAATTCGAGACAGGGTCGGAGTTCTTC.

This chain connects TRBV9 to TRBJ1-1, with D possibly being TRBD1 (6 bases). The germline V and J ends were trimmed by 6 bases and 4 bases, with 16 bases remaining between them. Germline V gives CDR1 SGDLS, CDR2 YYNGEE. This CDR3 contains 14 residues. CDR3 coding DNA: TGTGCCAGCACCGCCACGGGGGGCGGCACTGAAGCTTTCTTT. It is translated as CASTATGGGTEAFF.

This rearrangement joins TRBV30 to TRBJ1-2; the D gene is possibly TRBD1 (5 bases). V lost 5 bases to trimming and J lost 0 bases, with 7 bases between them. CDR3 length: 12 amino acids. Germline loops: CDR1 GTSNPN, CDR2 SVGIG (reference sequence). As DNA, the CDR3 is TGTGCCTGGGACAGAGCTAACTATGGCTACACCTTC. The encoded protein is CAWDRANYGYTF.

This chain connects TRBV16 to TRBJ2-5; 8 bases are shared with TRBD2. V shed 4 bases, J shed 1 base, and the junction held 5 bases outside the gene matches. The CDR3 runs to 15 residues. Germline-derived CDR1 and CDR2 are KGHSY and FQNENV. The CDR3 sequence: CASSRFGTSQETQYF. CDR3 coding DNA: TGTGCCAGCAGCCGCTTCGGGACTAGCCAAGAGACCCAGTACTTC. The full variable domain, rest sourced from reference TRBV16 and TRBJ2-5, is GEEVAQTPKHLVRGEGQKAKLYCAPIKGHSYVFWYQQVLKNEFKFLISFQNENVFDETGMPKERFSAKCLPNSPCSLEIQATKLEDSAVYFCASSRFGTSQETQYFGPGTRLLVL.

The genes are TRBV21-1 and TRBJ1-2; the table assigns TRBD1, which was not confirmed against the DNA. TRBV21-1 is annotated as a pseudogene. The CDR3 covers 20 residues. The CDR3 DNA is TGTGCCAGCAGCAAAGAAGGAACCCGGGACAGGGCTCTTAATTGGTATGGCTACACCTTC. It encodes CASSKEGTRDRALNWYGYTF.

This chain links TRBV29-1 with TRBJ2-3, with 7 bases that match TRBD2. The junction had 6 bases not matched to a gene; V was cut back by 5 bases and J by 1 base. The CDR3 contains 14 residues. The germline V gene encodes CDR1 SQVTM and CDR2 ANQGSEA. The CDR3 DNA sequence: TGCAGCGTTAGGAGGCTAGCGGGCACAGATACGCAGTATTTT. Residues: CSVRRLAGTDTQYF.

CDR3 nucleotide sequence: TGTGCCTGGAGTATGGGACAGCTTCAGTACTTC. It specifies CAWSMGQLQYF. The chain has TRBV30 and TRBJ2-4; 7 bases line up with TRBD1. Germline CDR1 reads GTSNPN; CDR2 reads SVGIG (reference sequence). The V and J ends lost 2 bases and 11 bases, in that order; junction bases with no gene match: 3. The CDR3 spans 11 residues.

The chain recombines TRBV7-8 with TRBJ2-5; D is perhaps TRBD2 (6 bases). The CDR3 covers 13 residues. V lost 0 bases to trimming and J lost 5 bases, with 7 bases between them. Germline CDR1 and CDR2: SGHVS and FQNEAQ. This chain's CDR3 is CASSLASGETQYF. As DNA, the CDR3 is TGTGCCAGCAGCTTAGCCAGCGGGGAGACCCAGTACTTC.

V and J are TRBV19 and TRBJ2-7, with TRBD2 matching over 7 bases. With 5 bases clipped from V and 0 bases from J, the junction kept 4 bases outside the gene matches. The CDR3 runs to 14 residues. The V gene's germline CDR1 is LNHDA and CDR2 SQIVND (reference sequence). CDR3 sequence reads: CASSSVAGSYEQYF. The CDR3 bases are TGTGCCAGTAGTTCTGTAGCGGGCTCCTACGAGCAGTACTTC.

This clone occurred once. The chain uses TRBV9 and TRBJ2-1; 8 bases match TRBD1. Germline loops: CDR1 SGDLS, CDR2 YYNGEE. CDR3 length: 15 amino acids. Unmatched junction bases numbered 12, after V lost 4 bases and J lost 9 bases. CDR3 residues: CASSPWDRPIGEQFF. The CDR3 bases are TGTGCCAGCAGCCCTTGGGACAGGCCTATAGGTGAGCAGTTCTTC.

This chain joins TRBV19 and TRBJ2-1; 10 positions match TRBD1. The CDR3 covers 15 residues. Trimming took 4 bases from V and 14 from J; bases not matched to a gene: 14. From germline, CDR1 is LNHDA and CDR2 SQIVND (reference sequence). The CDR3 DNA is TGTGCCAGTAGTAGAGAGCCTACCGGGGACAGGGGAAAGTTCTTC. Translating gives CASSREPTGDRGKFF. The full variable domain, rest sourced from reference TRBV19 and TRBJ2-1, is DGGITQSPKYLFRKEGQNVTLSCEQNLNHDAMYWYRQDPGQGLRLIYYSQIVNDFQKGDIAEGYSVSREKKESFPLTVTSAQKNPTAFYLCASSREPTGDRGKFFGPGTRLTVL.

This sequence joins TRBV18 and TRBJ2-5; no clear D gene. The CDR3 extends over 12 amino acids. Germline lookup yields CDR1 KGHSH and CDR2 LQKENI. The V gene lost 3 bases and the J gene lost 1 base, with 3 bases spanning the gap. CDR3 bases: TGTGCCAGCTCACCCCTCCAAGAGACCCAGTACTTC. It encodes CASSPLQETQYF.

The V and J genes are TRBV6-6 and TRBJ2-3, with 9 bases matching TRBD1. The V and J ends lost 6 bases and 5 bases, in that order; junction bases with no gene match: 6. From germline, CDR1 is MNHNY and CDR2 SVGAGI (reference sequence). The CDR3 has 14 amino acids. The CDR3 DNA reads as TGTGCCAGCAGACTACAGGGGGCCGGAGATACGCAGTATTTT. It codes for CASRLQGAGDTQYF.

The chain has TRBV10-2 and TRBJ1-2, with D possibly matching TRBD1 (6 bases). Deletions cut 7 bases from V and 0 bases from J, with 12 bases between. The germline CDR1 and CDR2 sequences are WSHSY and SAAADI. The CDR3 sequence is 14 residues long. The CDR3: CASTLDRANYGYTF. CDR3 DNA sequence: TGCGCCAGCACGTTGGACAGAGCTAACTATGGCTACACCTTC.

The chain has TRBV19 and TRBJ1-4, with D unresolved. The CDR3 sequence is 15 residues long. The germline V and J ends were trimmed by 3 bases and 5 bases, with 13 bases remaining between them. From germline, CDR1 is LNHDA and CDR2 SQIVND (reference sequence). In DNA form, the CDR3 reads TGTGCCAGTAGTATTTTTAGGGCTAGCAATGAAAAACTGTTTTTT. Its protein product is CASSIFRASNEKLFF.

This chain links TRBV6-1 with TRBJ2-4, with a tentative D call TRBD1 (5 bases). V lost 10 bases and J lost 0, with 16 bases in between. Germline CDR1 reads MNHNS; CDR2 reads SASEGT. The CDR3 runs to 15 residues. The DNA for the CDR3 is TGTGCCACACTCATAGGGGCTCCAGCCAAAAACATTCAGTACTTC. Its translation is CATLIGAPAKNIQYF.

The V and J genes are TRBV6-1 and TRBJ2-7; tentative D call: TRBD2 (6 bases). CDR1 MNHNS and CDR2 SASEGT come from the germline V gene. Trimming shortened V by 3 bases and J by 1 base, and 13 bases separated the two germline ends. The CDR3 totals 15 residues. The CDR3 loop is CASSEEGEPSYEQYF. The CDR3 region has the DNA TGTGCCAGCAGTGAGGAGGGCGAACCTTCCTACGAGCAGTACTTC.

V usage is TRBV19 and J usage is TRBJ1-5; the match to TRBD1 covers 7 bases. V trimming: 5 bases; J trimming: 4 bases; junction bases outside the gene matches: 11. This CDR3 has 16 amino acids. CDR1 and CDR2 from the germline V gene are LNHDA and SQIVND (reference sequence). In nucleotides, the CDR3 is TGTGCCAGTAGTGTAAGTAAGGGGGCTTGGAATCAGCCCCAGCATTTT. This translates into CASSVSKGAWNQPQHF.

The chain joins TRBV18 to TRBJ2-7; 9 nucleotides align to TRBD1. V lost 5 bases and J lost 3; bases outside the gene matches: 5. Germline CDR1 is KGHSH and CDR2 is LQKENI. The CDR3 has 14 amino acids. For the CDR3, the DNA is TGTGCCAGCTCATTAGGGGACAGGGTCTACGAGCAGTACTTC. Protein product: CASSLGDRVYEQYF.

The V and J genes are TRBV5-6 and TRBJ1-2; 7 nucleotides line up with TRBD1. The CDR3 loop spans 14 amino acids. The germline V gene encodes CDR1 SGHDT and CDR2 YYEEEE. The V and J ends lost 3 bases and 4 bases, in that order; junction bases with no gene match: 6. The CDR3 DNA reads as TGTGCCAGCAGCTCGGGACAGCCCACCTATGGCTACACCTTC. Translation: CASSSGQPTYGYTF. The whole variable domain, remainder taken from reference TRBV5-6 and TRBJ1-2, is DAGVTQSPTHLIKTRGQQVTLRCSPKSGHDTVSWYQQALGQGPQFIFQYYEEEERQRGNFPDRFSGHQFPNYSSELNVNALLLGDSALYLCASSSGQPTYGYTFGSGTRLTVV.

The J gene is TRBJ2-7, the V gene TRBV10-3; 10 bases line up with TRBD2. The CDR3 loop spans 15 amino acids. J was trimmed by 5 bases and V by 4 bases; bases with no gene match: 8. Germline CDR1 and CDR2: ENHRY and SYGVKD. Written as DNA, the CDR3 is TGTGCCATCAGTGTTGCTAGCGGGAGTGCCGACGAGCAGTACTTC. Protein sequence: CAISVASGSADEQYF.

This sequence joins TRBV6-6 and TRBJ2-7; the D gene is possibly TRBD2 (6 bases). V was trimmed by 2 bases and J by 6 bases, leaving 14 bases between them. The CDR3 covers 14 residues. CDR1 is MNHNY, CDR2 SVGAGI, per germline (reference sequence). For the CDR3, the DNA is TGTGCCAGCAGTTACGCCCTGACTAGTGCCGAGCAGTACTTC. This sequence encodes CASSYALTSAEQYF.

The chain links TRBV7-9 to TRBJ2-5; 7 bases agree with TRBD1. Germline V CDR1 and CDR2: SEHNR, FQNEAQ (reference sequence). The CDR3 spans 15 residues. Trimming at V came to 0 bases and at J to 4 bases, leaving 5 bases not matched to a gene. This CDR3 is CASSLALAGGETQYF. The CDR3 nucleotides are TGTGCCAGCAGCTTAGCGTTGGCAGGGGGAGAGACCCAGTACTTC.